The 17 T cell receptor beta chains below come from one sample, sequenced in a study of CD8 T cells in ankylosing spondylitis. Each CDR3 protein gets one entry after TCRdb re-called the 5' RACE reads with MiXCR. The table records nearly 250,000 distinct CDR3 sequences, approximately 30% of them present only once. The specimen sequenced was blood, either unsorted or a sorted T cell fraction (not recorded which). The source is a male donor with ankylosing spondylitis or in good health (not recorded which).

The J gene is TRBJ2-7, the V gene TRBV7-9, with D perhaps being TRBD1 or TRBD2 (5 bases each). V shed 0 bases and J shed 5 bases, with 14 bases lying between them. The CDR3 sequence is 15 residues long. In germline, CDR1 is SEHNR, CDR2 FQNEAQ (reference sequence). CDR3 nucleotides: TGTGCCAGCAGCTTAGCACCGGGACGGACTGACGAGCAGTACTTC. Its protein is CASSLAPGRTDEQYF.

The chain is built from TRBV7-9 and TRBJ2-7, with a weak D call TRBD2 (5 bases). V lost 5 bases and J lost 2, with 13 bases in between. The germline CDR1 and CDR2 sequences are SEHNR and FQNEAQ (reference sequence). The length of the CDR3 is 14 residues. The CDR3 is CASSPYGNAYEQYF. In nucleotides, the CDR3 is TGTGCCAGCAGCCCCTACGGGAATGCCTACGAGCAGTACTTC. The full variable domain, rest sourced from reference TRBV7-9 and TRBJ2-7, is DTGVSQNPRHKITKRGQNVTFRCDPISEHNRLYWYRQTLGQGPEFLTYFQNEAQLEKSRLLSDRFSAERPKGSFSTLEIQRTEQGDSAMYLCASSPYGNAYEQYFGPGTRLTVT.

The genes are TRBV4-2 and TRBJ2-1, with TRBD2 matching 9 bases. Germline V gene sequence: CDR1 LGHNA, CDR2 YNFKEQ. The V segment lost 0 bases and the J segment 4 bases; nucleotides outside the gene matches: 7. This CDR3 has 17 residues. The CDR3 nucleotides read TGTGCCAGCAGCCAAGATTCGAGCGGGGGGCAGTACAATGAGCAGTTCTTC. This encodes CASSQDSSGGQYNEQFF.

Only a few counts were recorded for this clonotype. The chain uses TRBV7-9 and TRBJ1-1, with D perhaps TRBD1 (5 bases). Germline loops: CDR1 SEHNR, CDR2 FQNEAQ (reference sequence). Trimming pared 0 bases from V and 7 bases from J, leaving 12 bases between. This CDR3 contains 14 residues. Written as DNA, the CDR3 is TGTGCCAGCAGCTTAGCAAGAGGGCAGGGTGAAGCTTTCTTT. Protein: CASSLARGQGEAFF.

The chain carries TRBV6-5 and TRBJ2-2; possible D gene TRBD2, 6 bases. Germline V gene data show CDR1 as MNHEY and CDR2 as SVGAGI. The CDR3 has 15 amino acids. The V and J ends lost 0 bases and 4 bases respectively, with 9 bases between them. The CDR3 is CASSYSGGFTGELFF. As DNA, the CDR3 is TGTGCCAGCAGTTACTCCGGGGGATTCACCGGGGAGCTGTTTTTT.

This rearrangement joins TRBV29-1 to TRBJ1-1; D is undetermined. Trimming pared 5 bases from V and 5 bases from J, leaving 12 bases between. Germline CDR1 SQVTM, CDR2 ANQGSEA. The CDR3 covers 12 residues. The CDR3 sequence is CSVSPEGTEAFF. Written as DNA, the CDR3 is TGCAGCGTTAGCCCCGAGGGAACTGAAGCTTTCTTT.

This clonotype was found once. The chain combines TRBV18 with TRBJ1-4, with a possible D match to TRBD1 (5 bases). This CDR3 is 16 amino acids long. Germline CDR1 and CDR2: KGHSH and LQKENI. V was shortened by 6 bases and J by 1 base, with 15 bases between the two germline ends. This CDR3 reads CASSPGLGGTNEKLFF. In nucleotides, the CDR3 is TGTGCCAGCTCTCCCGGACTGGGGGGAACTAATGAAAAACTGTTTTTT.

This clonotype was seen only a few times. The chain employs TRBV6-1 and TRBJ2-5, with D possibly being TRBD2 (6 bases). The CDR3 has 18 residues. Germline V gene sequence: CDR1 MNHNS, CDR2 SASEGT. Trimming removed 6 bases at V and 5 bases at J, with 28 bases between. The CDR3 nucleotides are TGTGCCAGCAGCCCCCGGAAGTTTAGCGGCCCACCCAGGGAGACCCAGTACTTC. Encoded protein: CASSPRKFSGPPRETQYF.

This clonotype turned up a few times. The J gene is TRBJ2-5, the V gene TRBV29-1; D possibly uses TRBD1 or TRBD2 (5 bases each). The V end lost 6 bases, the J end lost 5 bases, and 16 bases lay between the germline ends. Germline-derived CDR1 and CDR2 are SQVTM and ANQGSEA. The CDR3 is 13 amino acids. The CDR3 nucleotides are TGCAGCGTAGAGTGGGACGGGGAGGAGACCCAGTACTTC. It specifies CSVEWDGEETQYF.

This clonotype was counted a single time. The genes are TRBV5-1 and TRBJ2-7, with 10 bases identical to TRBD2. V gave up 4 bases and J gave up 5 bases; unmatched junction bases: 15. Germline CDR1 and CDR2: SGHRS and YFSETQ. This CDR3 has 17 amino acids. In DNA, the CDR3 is TGCGCCAGCAGCCCTCCGCCTAGCGGGGGAGATCCGCACGAGCAGTACTTC. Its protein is CASSPPPSGGDPHEQYF.

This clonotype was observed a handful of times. CDR3 region: CSARRGGPTDTQYF. In nucleotides, the CDR3 is TGCAGTGCTAGAAGAGGGGGCCCCACAGATACGCAGTATTTT. The chain couples TRBV20-1 to TRBJ2-3; 7 bases match TRBD1. After removal of 2 bases from V and 2 bases from J, the junction contained 4 bases not matched to a gene. Looked up from germline, CDR1 is DFQATT and CDR2 is SNEGSKA (reference sequence). The CDR3 is made up of 14 amino acids.

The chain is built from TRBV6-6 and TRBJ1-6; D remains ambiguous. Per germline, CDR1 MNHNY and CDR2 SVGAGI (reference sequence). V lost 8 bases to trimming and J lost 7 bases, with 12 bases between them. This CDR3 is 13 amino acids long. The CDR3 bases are TGTGCCAGCCGCTCTCTGGGGAATTCACCCCTCCACTTT. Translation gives CASRSLGNSPLHF.

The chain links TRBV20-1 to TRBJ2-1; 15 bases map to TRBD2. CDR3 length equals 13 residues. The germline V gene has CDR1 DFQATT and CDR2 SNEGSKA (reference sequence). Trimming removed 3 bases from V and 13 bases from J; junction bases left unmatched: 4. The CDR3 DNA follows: TGCAGTGCTAGGTGGACTAGCGGGGGGGCCCAGTTCTTC. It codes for CSARWTSGGAQFF.

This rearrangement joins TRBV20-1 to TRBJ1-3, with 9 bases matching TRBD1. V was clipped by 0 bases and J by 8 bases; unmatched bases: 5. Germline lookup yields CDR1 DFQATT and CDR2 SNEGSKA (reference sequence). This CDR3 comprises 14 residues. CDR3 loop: CSARDVDRGDTIYF. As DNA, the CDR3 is TGCAGTGCTAGAGATGTGGACAGGGGTGACACCATATATTTT.

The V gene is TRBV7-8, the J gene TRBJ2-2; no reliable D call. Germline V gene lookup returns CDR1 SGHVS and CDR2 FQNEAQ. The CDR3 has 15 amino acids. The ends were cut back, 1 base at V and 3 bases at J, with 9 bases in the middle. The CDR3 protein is CASSLGFRDTGELFF. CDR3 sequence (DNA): TGTGCCAGCAGCTTAGGTTTCCGTGACACCGGGGAGCTGTTTTTT.

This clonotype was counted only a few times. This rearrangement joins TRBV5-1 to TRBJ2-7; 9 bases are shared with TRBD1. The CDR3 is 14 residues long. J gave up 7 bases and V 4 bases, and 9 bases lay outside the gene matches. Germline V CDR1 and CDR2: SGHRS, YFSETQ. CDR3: CASSPGQGGREQYF. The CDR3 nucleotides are TGCGCCAGCAGCCCGGGACAGGGAGGTAGGGAGCAGTACTTC.

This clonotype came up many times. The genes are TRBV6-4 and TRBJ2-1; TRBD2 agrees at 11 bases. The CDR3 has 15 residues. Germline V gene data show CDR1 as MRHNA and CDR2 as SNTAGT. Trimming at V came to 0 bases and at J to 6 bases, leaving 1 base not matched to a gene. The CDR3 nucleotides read TGTGCCAGCAGTGACTCTAGCGGGGGGGCCAATGAGCAGTTCTTC. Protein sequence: CASSDSSGGANEQFF.